Sequencing of this TCR beta chain was carried out in a study of beta chain features in type 1 diabetes (dated by TCRdb to 2016 to 2018). About the investigation overall: Mean age, gender distribution, total cell number and subset yield were not different between patients and healthy donors. A total of over 90,000,000 sorted cells were examined across all samples, and a strong correlation was observed between cell number per subset and RNA yield. The study compared TCRB repertoires of sorted circulating CD4+ T cell subsets between recently diagnosed type 1 diabetes patients and matched healthy donors. Regulatory and stem cell-like memory subsets were obtained from only 8 patients and roughly eight healthy donors, while naive and central memory subsets were obtained from all 30 or so donors. What the work shows at the level of the full study, not this receptor alone: Sequencing cDNA rather than genomic DNA could over-represent highly expressing activated cells, although activation and CD3 levels did not differ between groups. At VDJ recombination sites, type 1 diabetes patients had fewer insertions and more deleted nucleotides, which implies abnormalities in thymic rearrangement. Naive, central memory and regulatory TCRB repertoires appeared more similar among patients than among healthy donors. Because small numbers of individuals were included in the HLA sub-analyses, any influence of HLA type on TCRB rearrangement was left unresolved. Shorter templates might be favored by PCR, yet because patient and control samples were amplified and corrected together, any such skew would affect both groups equally. In all four CD4+ subsets, TCRB CDR3 length was moderately but significantly shorter in type 1 diabetes patients.

V is pared back by 5 bases and J by 8 bases, with 15 bases lying between the germline termini. Reading the germline V gene gives CDR1 SGHTA and CDR2 FQGNSA. From the cysteine up to the phenylalanine, the CDR3 has a length of 13 residues. The retained sequence is limited to the CDR3, 39 bases, with the frame set at the first base. All of the isolated RNA was reverse transcribed with the High Capacity cDNA Reverse Transcription Kit, so expressed TCRB transcripts were sequenced. Deep immunoSEQ sequencing was applied to naive, central memory and regulatory T cell samples, giving an average of approximately 4 million total reads per sample. Sorted cells were lysed in RLT buffer and RNA was extracted with DNase-treated RNeasy Micro or Mini kits, depending on cell number. Each cell subset was processed separately to prevent cross-contamination, with patient and healthy donor samples processed together. The immunoSEQ multiplex PCR was used to amplify TCRB sequences from cDNA, yielding 87-bp fragments that span the CDR3 region. The amplicons were sequenced using the Illumina HiSeq platform. Turning to the authors' computational methods: PCR bias was computationally corrected using synthetic template baselines, reads within Hamming distance 2 were collapsed, and singletons that could not be merged were discarded. Reads were aligned against IMGT to assign V, D and J genes, CDR3 length and insertions or deletions at six rearrangement sites. Within each subset, clonotype counts were normalized to sorted cell number, and only after that were true diversity and Gini coefficients computed with the tcR R package. Repertoire sharing was quantified using the overlap coefficient calculated on TCRB nucleotide sequences. As a proxy for the pre-selection repertoire, out-of-frame TCRB sequences from naive cells were analyzed. The clones in this table, taken by TCRdb from immuneACCESS, are in-frame only. Not every clone is retained; where verified, under half of the shortfall comes from an unresolved V gene, and the cause of the rest is unknown. The V and J calls and clone size are taken from that table; D and trimming were inferred from the DNA. This sample comprises under 850,000 clones, roughly 12% of them detected only once. The top ten clonotypes cover approximately 0.021% of the sample.

Each donor gave one peripheral blood draw, averaging approximately 0.11 L, which was collected into heparinised tubes. A BD FACSAria II was used to sort naive, central memory, regulatory and stem cell-like memory CD4+ T cells with a panel that included CD45RO, CCR7, CD25, CD127, CD95 and CD27. Purity was above 95% for every sorted population. PBMCs were isolated right away by Lymphoprep density gradient centrifugation and were stained directly, without culture. To minimize batch effects, samples were stained and sorted in pairs, one healthy donor with one patient per experiment. About this clone itself: Its antigen remains unidentified. No base quality information exists; no much larger clone differs at one position.

The receptor chain draws on TRBV7-2 and TRBJ1-2, with an unclear D gene assignment. Sequencing was carried out using naive CD4+ T cells from blood. This specimen's cell subset or site label, interpreted: true naive CD4+ T cells. The receptor was isolated from a man aged 18-30 years with type 1 diabetes. The bases read TGTGCCAGCAGCCCCCCTTTTTTTTACGGCTACACCTTC. It codes for CASSPPFFYGYTF.